The next 21 T cell receptor beta chains were all read from a single sample in a study of OX40 agonist ivuxolimab in advanced cancers. The protocol was immunoSEQ multiplex PCR, while the TCRdb copy is restricted to in-frame clones and leaves out a portion. The sample records about 35,000 clones, approximately 79% being singletons. The sequencing used CD4+ or CD8+ T cells sorted from blood, collected in a trial of the OX40 agonist ivuxolimab. The receptors shown here come from an adult with an advanced solid tumor such as melanoma, head and neck, liver or kidney cancer.

The V call is TRBV4-1, the J call TRBJ2-6; possibly TRBD2 for D (6 bases). Trimming took 0 bases from V and 4 from J, leaving 10 bases between them. Germline CDR1 and CDR2: MGHRA and YSYEKL. This CDR3 spans 16 amino acids. The CDR3 protein is CASSQERGAGANVLTF. The CDR3 DNA follows: TGCGCCAGCAGCCAAGAGCGGGGAGCCGGGGCCAACGTCCTGACTTTC.

This sequence joins TRBV10-3 and TRBJ2-5, with TRBD2 as a possible D gene (7 bases). Germline V lookup: CDR1 ENHRY, CDR2 SYGVKD. CDR3 size: 16 residues. V lost 1 base and J lost 5, with 17 bases in between. The CDR3: CAISEFKAGTWETQYF. DNA of the CDR3: TGTGCCATCAGTGAGTTCAAAGCGGGGACATGGGAGACCCAGTACTTC.

This clone appeared once. CDR3 sequence reads: CASSGQGYSNQPQHF. DNA of the CDR3: TGTGCCAGCAGCGGACAGGGTTATAGCAATCAGCCCCAGCATTTT. This sequence joins TRBV9 and TRBJ1-5, with 7 bases lining up with TRBD1. The CDR3 covers 15 residues. V was clipped by 3 bases and J by 0 bases; unmatched bases: 3. Per the germline V gene, CDR1 is SGDLS and CDR2 is YYNGEE.

The rearrangement links TRBV21-1 to TRBJ2-7; the D call TRBD1 from the table was never checked on the DNA. TRBV21-1 is annotated as a pseudogene. The CDR3 is 15 residues long. The CDR3 nucleotides read TGTGCCAGCAGCCCCGCTGAGACAGGGGGCTACGAGCAGTACTTC. Its protein is CASSPAETGGYEQYF.

J is TRBJ2-3 and V is TRBV27; 16 bases agree with TRBD2. Unmatched junction bases numbered 10, after V lost 2 bases and J lost 5 bases. CDR3 size: 19 residues. Germline V CDR1 and CDR2: MNHEY, SMNVEV (reference sequence). CDR3 DNA sequence: TGTGCCAGCAGTTTACCCGGGACTAGCGGGGGGGCCGCCCTAGATACGCAGTATTTT. Translation gives CASSLPGTSGGAALDTQYF.

This chain joins TRBV7-9 and TRBJ1-3; D perhaps matches TRBD1 (5 bases). Trimming removed 9 bases from V and 2 bases from J, with 17 bases in between. CDR1 and CDR2 (germline): SEHNR, FQNEAQ (reference sequence). The CDR3 covers 15 residues. CDR3 nucleotides: TGTGCCAGTCGAGGGCAGGGAGGGACTGGAAACACCATATATTTT. Translated, it gives CASRGQGGTGNTIYF.

The chain recombines TRBV10-3 with TRBJ2-7; maybe TRBD2 (6 bases). With 4 bases removed from V and 3 bases from J, the gap between germline ends came to 13 bases. Germline CDR1 ENHRY, CDR2 SYGVKD. The CDR3 runs to 14 residues. The CDR3 coding sequence is TGTGCCATCAGTGTAGGGGAGGTAGGCTACGAGCAGTACTTC. The encoded protein is CAISVGEVGYEQYF.

The chain has TRBV9 and TRBJ1-2; tentatively, D is TRBD1 (6 bases). Germline assignment: CDR1 SGDLS and CDR2 YYNGEE. This CDR3 is built from 13 residues. V was pared by 4 bases and J by 8 bases, with 15 bases between. The CDR3 protein is CASSPGQPGGYTF. In DNA, the CDR3 is TGTGCCAGCAGCCCTGGACAGCCGGGAGGCTACACCTTC.

The chain combines TRBV2 with TRBJ1-5; 8 bases agree with TRBD1. Germline loops: CDR1 SNHLY, CDR2 FYNNEI. V lost 5 bases, J lost 4 bases, and 7 bases stayed unmatched. The CDR3 runs to 15 residues. In nucleotides, the CDR3 is TGTGCCAGCAGTCCCTGGGACAGGTTTAATCAGCCCCAGCATTTT. Its protein product is CASSPWDRFNQPQHF.

This clone has just a few counts. The V call is TRBV9, the J call TRBJ1-1, with D perhaps matching TRBD1 (5 bases). The CDR3 length is 13 residues. The ends were cut back, 4 bases at V and 3 bases at J, with 10 bases in the middle. Germline-derived CDR1 and CDR2 are SGDLS and YYNGEE. The chain's CDR3 is CASSTGHYTEAFF. The CDR3 DNA sequence: TGTGCCAGCAGCACCGGACATTACACTGAAGCTTTCTTT.

The V and J genes are TRBV2 and TRBJ1-1, with TRBD1 identical over 7 bases. The CDR3 has 14 amino acids. V was clipped by 6 bases and J by 4 bases; unmatched bases: 8. Germline V gene lookup returns CDR1 SNHLY and CDR2 FYNNEI. The DNA for the CDR3 is TGTGCCAGCAGCGGTACACAGGGGACCACTGAAGCTTTCTTT. Translating it yields CASSGTQGTTEAFF.

This clone was detected only a few times. V is TRBV6-1 and J is TRBJ1-5; 7 bases are shared with TRBD1. Germline-derived CDR1 and CDR2 are MNHNS and SASEGT. CDR3 length: 13 residues. V shed 5 bases, J shed 5 bases, and the junction held 3 bases outside the gene matches. The CDR3 coding sequence is TGTGCCAGCAGTCTTACAGGGGATCAGCCCCAGCATTTT. It is translated as CASSLTGDQPQHF.

The rearrangement joins TRBV7-2 to TRBJ1-3; D uncertain. The CDR3 runs to 12 residues. V was pared by 2 bases and J by 4 bases, with 3 bases between. The germline V gene has CDR1 SGHTA and CDR2 FQGNSA. CDR3 coding DNA: TGTGCCAGCAGCTTACAGGGAAACACCATATATTTT. It yields the protein CASSLQGNTIYF.

V is TRBV5-6 and J is TRBJ2-7; D is ambiguous. V gave up 4 bases and J gave up 0 bases, with 8 bases separating them. The CDR3 contains 13 residues. Germline V lookup: CDR1 SGHDT, CDR2 YYEEEE. CDR3 protein: CASSPSLSYEQYF. The CDR3 bases are TGTGCCAGCAGCCCCAGCCTCTCCTACGAGCAGTACTTC.

The chain links TRBV11-2 to TRBJ2-6; unclear D gene. Between the trimmed V and J ends, which lost 0 bases and 3 bases, there was a span of 15 bases. The CDR3 spans 18 residues. The germline V gene has CDR1 SGHAT and CDR2 FQNNGV. The CDR3 reads CASSLEMQGSSGANVLTF. The CDR3 DNA sequence: TGTGCCAGCAGCTTAGAAATGCAAGGGTCTAGTGGGGCCAACGTCCTGACTTTC. Variable domain in full (rest from reference TRBV11-2 and TRBJ2-6): EAGVAQSPRYKIIEKRQSVAFWCNPISGHATLYWYQQILGQGPKLLIQFQNNGVVDDSQLPKDRFSAERLKGVDSTLKIQPAKLEDSAVYLCASSLEMQGSSGANVLTFGAGSRLTVL.

This clone was detected only once. The rearrangement joins TRBV13 to TRBJ2-7; 8 bases line up with TRBD1. CDR1 and CDR2 from the germline V gene are PRHDT and FYEKMQ (reference sequence). The V segment lost 5 bases and the J segment 6 bases; nucleotides outside the gene matches: 3. The CDR3 extends over 12 amino acids. The CDR3 coding sequence is TGTGCCAGCAGCCGGACAGGGTCCGAGCAGTACTTC. Translating it yields CASSRTGSEQYF. The whole variable domain, filled in from reference TRBV13 and TRBJ2-7, reads AAGVIQSPRHLIKEKRETATLKCYPIPRHDTVYWYQQGPGQDPQFLISFYEKMQSDKGSIPDRFSAQQFSDYHSELNMSSLELGDSALYFCASSRTGSEQYFGPGTRLTVT.

The chain links TRBV6-1 to TRBJ2-2; 8 bases align to TRBD1. Germline CDR1 MNHNS, CDR2 SASEGT. J was trimmed by 1 base and V by 6 bases; bases with no gene match: 1. The CDR3 contains 14 residues. DNA for the CDR3: TGTGCCAGCAGGACAGGGGTGAACACCGGGGAGCTGTTTTTT. Residues: CASRTGVNTGELFF.

The CDR3 is CASSFGSSSGVETQYF. CDR3 bases: TGTGCCAGCAGCTTCGGGTCTTCTAGCGGGGTGGAGACCCAGTACTTC. The chain carries TRBV11-3 and TRBJ2-5; 9 bases map to TRBD2. Germline V lookup: CDR1 SGHNT, CDR2 YENEEA. Trimming took 3 bases from V and 5 from J; bases not matched to a gene: 10. The CDR3 consists of 16 residues.

The V and J genes are TRBV11-2 and TRBJ2-1; 10 bases fit TRBD1. In germline, CDR1 is SGHAT, CDR2 FQNNGV. The CDR3 loop spans 15 amino acids. The ends lost 6 bases at V and 4 bases at J; junction bases unmatched: 6. Here the CDR3 reads CASSFDRGRYNEQFF. CDR3 bases: TGTGCCAGCAGTTTTGACAGGGGGCGATACAATGAGCAGTTCTTC.

This clone has just a few counts. The chain couples TRBV19 to TRBJ2-7, with a tentative D call TRBD2 (6 bases). Germline V gene data show CDR1 as LNHDA and CDR2 as SQIVND (reference sequence). V lost 8 bases, J lost 0 bases, and 11 bases lay in between. The CDR3 is made up of 13 amino acids. As DNA, the CDR3 is TGTGCCAGTGAGAGTAGCGGCTCCTACGAGCAGTACTTC. Its protein product is CASESSGSYEQYF. Full variable domain (remainder filled in from reference TRBV19 and TRBJ2-7): DGGITQSPKYLFRKEGQNVTLSCEQNLNHDAMYWYRQDPGQGLRLIYYSQIVNDFQKGDIAEGYSVSREKKESFPLTVTSAQKNPTAFYLCASESSGSYEQYFGPGTRLTVT.

The genes are TRBV9 and TRBJ1-5; no clear D gene. The germline CDR1 and CDR2 sequences are SGDLS and YYNGEE. The CDR3 sequence is 14 residues long. V dropped 2 bases and J dropped 3 bases, with 9 bases sitting between them. DNA for the CDR3: TGTGCCAGCAGCGTGGAATGGAACAATCAGCCCCAGCATTTT. It is translated as CASSVEWNNQPQHF.